The present T cell receptor (beta chain) was sequenced within a study of T cells after yellow fever vaccination. Study background: Low-cell-number fractions underwent preparation using SMART-Seq v4 Ultra Low Input.

General study findings and limits: Only a small proportion of the clonotypes turned up in both the CD4 and the CD8 compartments, likely arising from convergent recombination. The study noted that FACS-sorted repertoires could contain abundant clonotypes contaminating from the bulk population.

Concerning this clonotype itself: Its specificity is not known.

UMIs were added to TCR cDNA along with a universal primer site when it was made by 5'RACE template switching. TCRdb used MiXCR to reprocess the 5' RACE reads, holding one entry per CDR3 protein. The repertoire consists of a few hundred thousand distinct CDR3 sequences, with approximately 3.3% occurring once and the leading ten covering under 3.5%. This CDR3 is 14 amino acids long. The germline V gene encodes CDR1 SGHTA and CDR2 FQGNSA. The trim removed 5 bases at V and 5 bases at J, leaving 6 bases unmatched. The sample in question was CD4+ T cells sorted from PBMCs, obtained 10 days after the yellow fever booster vaccination. The receptor's source is a man aged 18-30 years who received the YFV17D yellow fever vaccine. The gene calls are TRBV7-2 and TRBJ2-5; the match to TRBD2 covers 9 bases. CDR3 nucleotide sequence: TGTGCCAGCAGCCGCGGGAGGGGAAGGGAGACCCAGTACTTC. It specifies CASSRGRGRETQYF.